The T cell receptor beta chain under discussion was sequenced for a study of shared clonotypes between healthy human individuals. Study-level findings and limits: Sampling included only blood; tissue repertoires likely differ. Few donors restricted represented genetic and exposure-history diversity. Relative to clonotypes present in all four donors, those not shared had lower generation probabilities.

Authors' methods: Junction-only immunoSEQ data arrived without quality scores, meaning filtering differed. Measured with immunoSEQ multiplex PCR; TCRdb has only the in-frame clones, and not every one. That table supplies the V and J calls and clone size; D and trimming were determined from the DNA. The sample has approximately 2.3 million clones; 93% are singletons. To note about this clone: Its antigen is unknown.

The germline gives CDR1 SGHRS, CDR2 YFSETQ. Trimming at V came to 5 bases and at J to 6 bases, leaving 10 bases not matched to a gene. CDR3 length: 16 residues. What was sequenced was naive CD4+ T cells from PBMCs. Sample subset: CD45RA+ positively selected. The TCR was taken from a man aged 18 to 29 in good health. Some clones in this sample may be carry-over from other donors' samples. This rearrangement joins TRBV5-1 to TRBJ1-4; TRBD1 aligns across 10 bases. DNA of the CDR3: TGCGCCAGCAGATTTGCCGGGACAGGGGAGGATGAAAAACTGTTTTTT. Translation gives CASRFAGTGEDEKLFF.